The 13 T cell receptor beta chains given below trace back to one sample, sequenced in a study of Ad26.COV2.S vaccination and SARS-CoV-2 variants (dated by TCRdb to about 2021). This sample's treatment or condition label indicates: some 19 received Ad26.COV2.S at low or high dose, single or two shots; about 5 received placebo; per-sample allocation not given. Repertoires of vaccine and placebo recipients were sequenced from samples taken on day 63 after the first injection. Library preparation employed the immunoSEQ multiplex PCR assay. Entries here come from immuneACCESS through TCRdb and include only in-frame sequences with V and J called. Some clones fail to appear in such tables; in the studies checked, an unresolved V gene covers under half of the shortfall, and the cause of the remainder is unknown. This sample comprises approximately 400,000 clones, about 80% of them detected only once. The top ten constitute around 7.3% of the sample.

The sequencing here drew on peripheral blood, taken in a trial of Ad26.COV2.S vaccine versus placebo. The receptor source for this set is a person between 18 and 65 years old who received the Ad26.COV2.S COVID-19 vaccine or a placebo.

The rearrangement uses TRBV5-1 and TRBJ2-1; D is possibly TRBD2 (5 bases). Trimming took 0 bases from V and 9 from J, leaving 16 bases between them. This CDR3 contains 15 residues. Germline lookup yields CDR1 SGHRS and CDR2 YFSETQ. The CDR3, as DNA: TGCGCCAGCAGCTTGGAGGGAGACCCCCGGGGTGAGCAGTTCTTC. Protein: CASSLEGDPRGEQFF.

The rearrangement joins TRBV6-5 to TRBJ2-7; D is possibly TRBD2 (6 bases). This CDR3 is 15 amino acids long. V lost 0 bases and J 4 bases, leaving 13 bases between the germline ends. Germline CDR1 and CDR2: MNHEY and SVGAGI. CDR3 DNA sequence: TGTGCCAGCAGTTACTCCGGGGGATGGTCTTACGAGCAGTACTTC. Amino acid sequence: CASSYSGGWSYEQYF.

The chain couples TRBV5-6 to TRBJ2-4; D tentatively reads TRBD1 or TRBD2 (6 bases each). V was cut by 4 bases and J by 6 bases, with 11 bases left in between. Germline lookup yields CDR1 SGHDT and CDR2 YYEEEE. The CDR3 covers 13 residues. The CDR3 bases are TGTGCCAGCAGCCTGGGGGGCTTAAACATTCAGTACTTC. As protein: CASSLGGLNIQYF.

The V and J genes are TRBV19 and TRBJ2-7; D is unclear. In germline, CDR1 is LNHDA, CDR2 SQIVND (reference sequence). Trimming removed 2 bases from V and 5 bases from J, with 10 bases in between. This CDR3 is built from 13 residues. CDR3 nucleotides: TGTGCCAGTAGTATAACTCCAGAAGACGAGCAGTACTTC. Residues: CASSITPEDEQYF.

As to this clone: This same CDR3 is encoded by further DNA sequences in the sample. The genes are TRBV18 and TRBJ1-6; possibly TRBD1 for D (6 bases). The CDR3 is 13 residues long. Germline lookup yields CDR1 KGHSH and CDR2 LQKENI. The germline V and J ends were trimmed by 3 bases and 7 bases, with 7 bases remaining between them. The CDR3 reads CASSPGTNSPLHF. The CDR3 DNA sequence: TGTGCCAGCTCACCTGGGACAAATTCACCCCTCCACTTT.

The chain uses TRBV18 and TRBJ2-1; the match to TRBD2 covers 7 bases. The CDR3 runs 16 residues. Per the germline V gene, CDR1 is KGHSH and CDR2 is LQKENI. V lost 3 bases, J lost 0 bases, and 5 bases stayed unmatched. CDR3 amino acids: CASSPLRGSSYNEQFF. CDR3 DNA sequence: TGTGCCAGCTCACCCCTGCGGGGGAGCTCCTACAATGAGCAGTTCTTC.

This chain connects TRBV19 to TRBJ1-3; D call uncertain. Germline V CDR1 and CDR2: LNHDA, SQIVND (reference sequence). V shed 2 bases and J shed 5 bases, with 10 bases lying between them. The CDR3 runs to 14 residues. The CDR3 DNA sequence: TGTGCCAGTAGTATATCAGGACCACGAAACACCATATATTTT. Residues: CASSISGPRNTIYF.

This chain connects TRBV2 to TRBJ1-5; D is perhaps TRBD1 (6 bases). CDR1 is SNHLY and CDR2 is FYNNEI in the germline V gene. The CDR3 runs to 15 residues. Trimming took 8 bases from V and 5 from J, leaving 19 bases between them. DNA of the CDR3: TGTGCCAGCCAAGGGGCCAGGGGTTTCGATCAGCCCCAGCATTTT. It translates to CASQGARGFDQPQHF.

This clone was detected a few times. The chain has TRBV21-1 and TRBJ2-7. TRBV21-1 is described as a pseudogene. The CDR3 is 17 amino acids. Written as DNA, the CDR3 is TGTGCCAGCAGCAAAGACGTCCTGACCGTCACCTCCTACGAGCAGTACTTC. This sequence encodes CASSKDVLTVTSYEQYF.

The chain joins TRBV5-6 to TRBJ1-3; D is unresolved. Germline CDR1 is SGHDT and CDR2 is YYEEEE. Trimming removed 2 bases from V and 1 base from J, with 10 bases in between. The CDR3 consists of 15 residues. The CDR3 DNA reads as TGTGCCAGCAGCTTATCCGGGCGGTCTGGAAACACCATATATTTT. This codes for CASSLSGRSGNTIYF. The full variable domain, with the rest looked up from reference TRBV5-6 and TRBJ1-3, is DAGVTQSPTHLIKTRGQQVTLRCSPKSGHDTVSWYQQALGQGPQFIFQYYEEEERQRGNFPDRFSGHQFPNYSSELNVNALLLGDSALYLCASSLSGRSGNTIYFGEGSWLTVV.

The CDR3 protein is CASTGRDNHEAFF. CDR3 coding DNA: TGTGCCAGCACCGGACGCGATAATCATGAAGCTTTCTTT. V usage is TRBV27 and J usage is TRBJ1-1; D gene ambiguous. The germline V gene has CDR1 MNHEY and CDR2 SMNVEV (reference sequence). V lost 7 bases to trimming and J lost 7 bases, with 16 bases between them. The CDR3 runs to 13 residues.

The chain recombines TRBV19 with TRBJ2-3; unclear D gene. Germline V gives CDR1 LNHDA, CDR2 SQIVND (reference sequence). Trimming stripped 2 bases from V and 7 bases from J, with 13 bases between. The CDR3 covers 14 residues. The CDR3 region is CASSIQGRENTQYF. Written as DNA, the CDR3 is TGTGCCAGTAGTATACAAGGCAGAGAAAATACGCAGTATTTT.

Notes on this clone: One end of the junction does not line up with germline, which may come from a read error. The V and J genes are TRBV7-9 and TRBJ1-2; a possible D gene is TRBD1 (5 bases). Germline lookup yields CDR1 SEHNR and CDR2 FQNEAQ (reference sequence). The CDR3 spans 15 residues. For the CDR3, the DNA is TGTGCCAGCAGCTCTTTCCGGGACCCTAAATATGGCTACACCTTC. Translating gives CASSSFRDPKYGYTF.